This T cell receptor beta chain is drawn from a study of cytomegalovirus exposure and HLA in healthy donors (dated by TCRdb to about 2017). Broadly, across the study: An earlier analysis of several hundred of the donors reported approximately 300 Gb of sequence data and 120 million or so unique TCR beta sequences from around 200 million T cells. Using immunosequencing, the study profiled T cell repertoires from 550 to 750 subjects and related those repertoires to cytomegalovirus serostatus. Around 320 gigabases of sequencing data and some 85 million unique TCR sequences were included in an early release covering several hundred HLA-typed donors. The number of typed donors differed by locus: roughly 629-640 for A, B, C, DRB1 and DQB1; approximately 520 for DQA1; over 600 for DPA1; and approximately 450 for DPB1. In a later analysis, previously published TCR beta repertoires from 600 to 850 donors were re-analyzed and high-resolution HLA genotyping was added so that TCR occurrence patterns could be studied. Class I and class II HLA loci were covered by the typing at four-digit resolution. To predict cytomegalovirus infection status, the study combined high-throughput TCR immunosequencing, statistical association of individual TCRs with disease status, and machine learning. Four to six DR-DQ haplotypes were handled as single units for association and clustering, since linkage in the cohort was strong. In an earlier analysis of roughly 580 of the donors, high-throughput TCR beta sequencing was used to judge whether each TCR beta V gene segment behaved as functional or pseudogenic. In a later genetic analysis, genome-wide SNP genotypes for about 55% of the roughly 700 donors were used, and that subset was treated as a discovery cohort. The genetic ancestry cluster associated with self-reported Caucasian donors included 80% to 90% of the roughly 380 genotyped donors. In the later analysis, no new phenotypic data were used to find candidate immune exposures; instead, reliance was placed on TCR beta sequences and their occurrence across donors. On average, approximately 250,000 unique TCR beta nucleotide sequences were sequenced per donor among 350 to 400 genotyped donors of the cohort, with roughly 18% of those sequences being non-productive. A separate validation cohort of roughly 120 different subjects was used in addition to the approximately 700-subject first cohort. All discovery cohort repertoires had been generated on a single sequencing platform. The study aimed to test whether signatures of past pathogen exposure could be identified by cataloging public T cell receptors. Donor age, sex, ethnicity and CMV serostatus were compiled together with the repertoire data. Summary of the overall study and its limitations: Correlated functional status among segregating V segments might reflect linkage disequilibrium, but an unknown experimental factor could not be ruled out. A group of highly shared sequence variants was considered likely to be a technical artifact of the sequencing pipeline. An association between a missense DCLRE1C variant and V-gene and J-gene trimming of TCR beta chains was found in a later genetic analysis and replicated in an independent cohort. Some IMGT-functional V segments, including TRBV6-2 and TRBV6-3, could not be told apart with the 87-base-pair reads, so those segments were excluded. CMV serostatus was the only immune exposure information available for the cohort. In an earlier analysis of around 600 of the donors, most TCR beta V segments were observed in productive rearrangements about 87% or about 30% of the time, broadly matching IMGT annotations. When HLA alleles, especially DR and DQ, strongly co-occurred, attributing TCR associations to individual alleles was difficult. In vitro tests confirmed that a few of the cytomegalovirus-associated TCR beta chains recognize cytomegalovirus antigens. The authors suggested that the approach could potentially be generalized to other disease states and immunological phenotypes. Seventeen rarely observed V segments, including chromosome 9 orphons, were excluded from the earlier analysis of approximately 500 of the donors because counts were too low. Sequencing depth was assumed to be roughly uniform across donors in the presence/absence analyses, though that assumption may not hold. Across donors, most TCR sequences were observed very rarely, whereas some public TCRs were present in many individuals. In a later analysis, most CMV-associated TCR beta chains were found to appear HLA-restricted, with HLA associations seemingly driven largely by CMV exposure. The classifier was reported to diagnose cytomegalovirus status with high specificity and sensitivity in both the original and validation cohorts. A further reported finding was that TCR beta sequences accurately predicted the HLA-A and HLA-B alleles for most subjects in the first cohort. Compared with the approximately 670-donor mean, donors in an Asian-associated ancestry cluster had fewer N-insertions in productive TCRs, according to a later genetic analysis. The study gave a list of about 170 TCR beta chains associated with cytomegalovirus. In a later analysis, HLA-associated TCR beta chains were found to be more clonally expanded and to have lower generation probabilities than equally common non-associated chains. According to a later analysis, parvovirus B19, influenza, CMV and Epstein-Barr virus appeared linked to several top co-occurrence clusters. A later analysis associated 15,000 to 20,000 TCR beta sequences with specific HLA alleles at a false discovery rate of 0.05. In a later analysis, TCR association rates were found to vary across HLA loci, with the most associated TCRs seen for DRB1 alleles and the fewest for HLA-C alleles. This cohort had only TCR beta chains sequenced, and the lack of alpha or paired-chain data limited which features could be detected. Because HLA typing was unavailable for some donors at each locus, only the typed subset was used in association tests.

The receptor library was made with the immunoSEQ multiplex PCR assay. A mixture of 60 forward primers for TCR Vbeta segments and 13 reverse primers for TCR Jbeta segments was used in the multiplex PCR. The CDR3 region of rearranged TCR beta genes was amplified from genomic DNA by a multiplex PCR assay. Amplified TCR beta libraries were sequenced as 87-base-pair reads on the Illumina HiSeq System. The study's own analysis went as follows. A later analysis counted approximately 76 million unique TCR beta chains across the 500 to 850 repertoires, and roughly 11 million of these chains were shared by at least two donors. A nearest-neighbor algorithm error-corrected the raw reads and collapsed the reads into unique sequences, merging closely related sequences to remove PCR and sequencing errors. Alignment of CDR3 sequences to IMGT reference sequences was used to assign V, D and J gene segments. For a sequence to be retained, at least a six-nucleotide match to both a V gene segment and a J gene segment was required. A rearrangement was called productive if the CDR3 had no stop codons and remained in frame with V and J, and every other rearrangement was called non-productive. Following IMGT convention, CDR3 was defined as the stretch from the second conserved V-encoded cysteine to the conserved J-encoded phenylalanine. Sequences without an unambiguous match to a single V gene segment were excluded from the earlier analysis of several hundred of the donors. In an earlier analysis of 587 of the donors, a V segment was called functional when productive rearrangements were above 56.7%, and segregating when the standard deviation between donors exceeded 5%. A statistical classification framework was built to diagnose cytomegalovirus status from the catalog of TCR beta chain sequences. In a later analysis, V and J genes were assigned by comparing TCR nucleotide sequences against IMGT/GENE-DB human TR gene sequences. In a later analysis, CDR3 sequences and most-parsimonious VDJ recombination scenarios were assigned using the TCRdist pipeline. In a later analysis, every TCR beta chain was defined by the combination of its CDR3 amino acid sequence and its V-gene family, and reads without a unique V-gene family were dropped. To address suspected cross-contamination and a sequencing artifact, a later analysis removed a few hundred highly shared, low-generation-probability nucleotide sequences. For each public chain, a later analysis derived a clonal expansion index from normalized ranks of inferred template counts within each repertoire. Generation probabilities in a later analysis came from a VDJ recombination model fitted to out-of-frame rearrangements, and those results were checked against IGoR. In a later analysis, TCR-TCR, TCR-HLA and TCR-CMV co-occurrence was scored with hypergeometric tests, and a repertoire-size bias correction was applied to TCR pairs. A later analysis estimated false discovery rates by permuting HLA or CMV assignments 20 times. A later analysis grouped co-occurring TCRs with DBSCAN, adding TCRdist sequence similarity when clustering within HLA-allele-positive subsets. Repertoires with fewer than 30,000 or more than 120,000 public chains were left out of co-occurrence clustering, as were about 5 repertoires with anomalous nucleotide sharing. The table comes from immuneACCESS by way of TCRdb, which keeps in-frame sequences with V and J called. Part of the clones is missing from these tables; in studies checked, under half for an unresolved V gene and the rest for unknown reasons. V and J calls plus clone size are reproduced from that table; the DNA served to infer D and trimming. In this sample the table shows around 78,000 clones, about 78% of which occur a single time. In total, the top ten clones hold approximately 1% of the sample.

To note about this clone: Its antigen remains undetermined. The input lacks base qualities; no much larger clone sits a single base away.

Including the terminal cysteine and phenylalanine, the CDR3 comprises 16 residues. The CDR3 DNA has 48 bases and is translated from base 1. As encoded in the germline V gene, CDR1 is SGHRS while CDR2 is YFSETQ. Trimming leaves V shorter by 0 bases and J shorter by 4 bases, with the junction holding 5 bases beyond the gene matches. The cohort consisted of some 670 healthy bone marrow donors. At the time of sampling, all cohort members were nominally healthy, though unrecorded immune exposures were likely present. The donor tested CMV seronegative and was one of the 352 seronegative cohort members. Each donor provided a peripheral blood sample, and peripheral blood mononuclear cells were used for TCR beta sequencing. Genomic DNA was extracted from the blood cell samples with the Qiagen DNeasy Blood Extraction Kit.

This clonotype was obtained from a male donor in good health and CMV-seronegative. Input material: PBMCs. This sequence uses TRBV5-1 and TRBJ2-2; 8 central nucleotides agree with TRBD2. The CDR3 reads CASSLAGTRFTGELFF. The sequenced DNA: TGCGCCAGCAGCTTGGCCGGGACTAGATTCACCGGGGAGCTGTTTTTT.